The 31 T cell receptor beta chains below were found in one sample sequenced in a study of blood T cell repertoires in COVID-19 (dated by TCRdb to the early 2020s). Library generation was performed with the immunoSEQ multiplex PCR assay. Sourced from immuneACCESS, this table was stored by TCRdb with only in-frame sequences that have V and J called. A share of the clones is absent; for the studies checked, an unresolved V gene accounts for under half, and the remainder has no known explanation. This sample lists some 130,000 clones; around 73% were detected once. Approximately 9.9% of the sample is taken by the ten largest. The sample comprised peripheral blood. The source of these receptors is a man aged 60-69 years who had recovered from COVID-19.

The rearrangement uses TRBV7-8 and TRBJ1-1; 10 nucleotides agree with TRBD1. The CDR3 consists of 15 residues. CDR1 SGHVS and CDR2 FQNEAQ come from the germline V gene. V shed 2 bases, J shed 5 bases, and the junction held 5 bases outside the gene matches. CDR3 sequence (DNA): TGTGCCAGCAGCTTAACGGGACAGGGGAGGACTGAAGCTTTCTTT. Amino acid sequence: CASSLTGQGRTEAFF.

The chain combines TRBV27 with TRBJ1-2; D call uncertain. V was trimmed by 7 bases and J by 8 bases, leaving 23 bases between them. Germline values: CDR1 MNHEY, CDR2 SMNVEV (reference sequence). The CDR3 is 15 amino acids. Here the CDR3 DNA reads TGTGCCAGCAAAGGCTCCAGTATAACTATGGAAGGCTACACCTTC. It translates to CASKGSSITMEGYTF.

This clone was seen only a few times. The chain employs TRBV29-1 and TRBJ2-3; possible D gene TRBD2, 6 bases. The CDR3 length is 15 residues. CDR1 is SQVTM, CDR2 ANQGSEA, per germline. Between the trimmed V and J ends, which lost 2 bases and 6 bases, there was a span of 18 bases. DNA of the CDR3: TGCAGCGTTGAATTCGCGGGGACGAATGTTGATACGCAGTATTTT. The encoded protein is CSVEFAGTNVDTQYF.

V is TRBV6-2 or TRBV6-3 and J is TRBJ2-2, with D perhaps matching TRBD2 (6 bases). The CDR3 is 15 amino acids. Germline values: CDR1 MNHEY, CDR2 SVGEGT. V lost 4 bases to trimming and J lost 4 bases, with 13 bases between them. The CDR3 spells CASSWRGSPTGELFF. Written as DNA, the CDR3 is TGTGCCAGCAGTTGGCGGGGCTCACCCACCGGGGAGCTGTTTTTT.

The J gene is TRBJ2-5, the V gene TRBV6-5, with D perhaps TRBD1 (5 bases). The V end was cut by 7 bases, the J end by 5 bases, with 17 bases between. From germline, CDR1 is MNHEY and CDR2 SVGAGI. This CDR3 contains 14 residues. CDR3 in amino acids: CASKGPTSLETQYF. CDR3 nucleotides: TGTGCCAGCAAGGGGCCGACTTCGCTGGAGACCCAGTACTTC.

V gene TRBV2 combines with J gene TRBJ1-2, with D maybe TRBD1 (5 bases). CDR1 SNHLY and CDR2 FYNNEI come from the germline V gene. CDR3 length equals 13 residues. V dropped 1 base and J dropped 6 bases, with 9 bases sitting between them. CDR3 nucleotide sequence: TGTGCCAGCAGTGAAGTGCCAGGGAATGGCTACACCTTC. Translation: CASSEVPGNGYTF.

V gene TRBV19 combines with J gene TRBJ1-4, with D perhaps matching TRBD1 (5 bases). V was cut by 1 base and J by 8 bases, with 5 bases left in between. CDR3 length equals 12 residues. CDR1 is LNHDA and CDR2 is SQIVND in the germline V gene (reference sequence). This chain's CDR3 is CASSIGGEKLFF. In DNA form, the CDR3 reads TGTGCCAGTAGTATAGGGGGCGAAAAACTGTTTTTT.

This chain links TRBV4-3 with TRBJ2-3; possible D gene TRBD2, 5 bases. The CDR3 has 16 amino acids. Trimming removed 2 bases from V and 0 bases from J, with 12 bases in between. The germline CDR1 and CDR2 sequences are LGHNA and YSLEER. CDR3 nucleotides: TGCGCCAGCAGCCAACAAGCGGTGTTGAGCACAGATACGCAGTATTTT. This sequence encodes CASSQQAVLSTDTQYF.

V is TRBV19 and J is TRBJ1-1; possibly TRBD1 for D (5 bases). CDR1 LNHDA and CDR2 SQIVND come from the germline V gene (reference sequence). The CDR3 consists of 14 residues. V was shortened by 3 bases and J by 3 bases, with 11 bases between the two germline ends. This chain's CDR3 is CASSMGGRHTEAFF. CDR3 coding DNA: TGTGCCAGTAGTATGGGGGGGAGGCACACTGAAGCTTTCTTT.

V and J are TRBV19 and TRBJ2-7; maybe TRBD1 (6 bases). Germline V gene lookup returns CDR1 LNHDA and CDR2 SQIVND (reference sequence). The CDR3 has 15 residues. V shed 2 bases and J shed 3 bases, with 14 bases lying between them. The chain's CDR3 is CASSIFRQANYEQYF. CDR3 nucleotide sequence: TGTGCCAGTAGTATATTTAGACAGGCAAACTACGAGCAGTACTTC.

CDR3 bases: TGTGCCAGCAGTTGGAGTTCCTACGAGCAGTACTTC. Amino acids: CASSWSSYEQYF. V gene TRBV2 combines with J gene TRBJ2-7, with D unresolved. CDR1 is SNHLY and CDR2 is FYNNEI in the germline V gene. V was pared by 5 bases and J by 1 base, with 6 bases between. The CDR3 has 12 amino acids.

The V call is TRBV21-1, the J call TRBJ2-1; the table gives TRBD2 as D, unverified against the DNA. TRBV21-1 is designated a pseudogene. The CDR3 has 13 amino acids. Here the CDR3 reads CASKPRSYNEQFF. The DNA of the CDR3 is TGTGCCAGCAAGCCCCGCTCCTACAATGAGCAGTTCTTC.

V and J are TRBV5-5 and TRBJ1-4, with 7 positions matching TRBD1. This CDR3 spans 15 amino acids. V shed 4 bases and J 5 bases; nucleotides not matched to a gene: 8. Germline V gene lookup returns CDR1 SGHKS and CDR2 YYEKEE (reference sequence). For the CDR3, the DNA is TGTGCCAGCAGCCGAGAGACAGGGAAGAATGAAAAACTGTTTTTT. This encodes CASSRETGKNEKLFF.

The rearrangement uses TRBV27 and TRBJ1-6, with D perhaps TRBD1 (5 bases). Germline CDR1 is MNHEY and CDR2 is SMNVEV (reference sequence). The CDR3 has 15 residues. V lost 3 bases, J lost 6 bases, and 12 bases lay in between. CDR3 protein: CASSLLPGSNSPLHF. The CDR3 region has the DNA TGTGCCAGCAGTTTGCTTCCAGGGTCTAATTCACCCCTCCACTTT.

This clone was seen a single time. This chain links TRBV28 with TRBJ2-2, with 11 nucleotides matching TRBD1. This CDR3 has 16 amino acids. CDR1 is MDHEN and CDR2 is SYDVKM in the germline V gene. V was pared by 3 bases and J by 4 bases, with 4 bases of the junction left unmatched. CDR3 DNA sequence: TGTGCCAGCAGTTTTAGGGGACAGGGGGTCACCGGGGAGCTGTTTTTT. Its translation is CASSFRGQGVTGELFF.

V usage is TRBV19 and J usage is TRBJ1-2; no firm D call. This CDR3 has 13 amino acids. The germline V gene encodes CDR1 LNHDA and CDR2 SQIVND (reference sequence). V lost 4 bases to trimming and J lost 8 bases, with 14 bases between them. CDR3 amino acids: CASSTPSLGGYTF. In DNA, the CDR3 is TGTGCCAGTAGTACTCCGAGCCTAGGCGGCTACACCTTC.

The genes are TRBV3-1 (or the pseudogene TRBV3-2) and TRBJ2-7, with D possibly matching TRBD2 (5 bases). The CDR3 sequence is 16 residues long. Germline CDR1 LGHDT, CDR2 YNNKEL (reference sequence). Trimming stripped 4 bases from V and 2 bases from J, with 18 bases between. The CDR3 bases are TGTGCCAGCAGCCCTTCATATGGGGAGAAAACCTACGAGCAGTACTTC. It translates to CASSPSYGEKTYEQYF.

V gene TRBV10-2 combines with J gene TRBJ1-4, with 8 bases lining up with TRBD1. Germline V gives CDR1 WSHSY, CDR2 SAAADI. The J segment lost 3 bases and the V segment lost 0 bases, leaving 3 bases of the junction unmatched. The CDR3 runs 16 residues. The CDR3 region is CASSESQGAANEKLFF. The CDR3 coding sequence is TGCGCCAGCAGTGAGTCCCAGGGGGCAGCTAATGAAAAACTGTTTTTT.

The rearrangement joins TRBV4-3 to TRBJ2-2; TRBD2 might be the D (6 bases). V lost 0 bases and J 3 bases, leaving 11 bases between the germline ends. Germline CDR1 reads LGHNA; CDR2 reads YSLEER. CDR3 length equals 16 residues. The CDR3 region is CASSQDWGLDTGELFF. As DNA, the CDR3 is TGCGCCAGCAGCCAAGATTGGGGACTTGACACCGGGGAGCTGTTTTTT.

The genes are TRBV27 and TRBJ2-3, with 7 positions matching TRBD1. The V segment lost 6 bases and the J segment 2 bases; nucleotides outside the gene matches: 8. Germline-derived CDR1 and CDR2 are MNHEY and SMNVEV (reference sequence). The CDR3 contains 15 residues. As DNA, the CDR3 is TGTGCCAGCAGCCTACAGGGGTACTACACAGATACGCAGTATTTT. Translated, it gives CASSLQGYYTDTQYF.

CDR3 DNA: TGCAGTGCCCAGACAGGGAATGAGCAGTTCTTC. Translation: CSAQTGNEQFF. This sequence joins TRBV20-1 and TRBJ2-1, with TRBD1 identical over 7 bases. From germline, CDR1 is DFQATT and CDR2 SNEGSKA (reference sequence). The CDR3 runs to 11 residues. J lost 7 bases, V lost 6 bases, and 3 bases had no gene match.

V gene TRBV6-2 or TRBV6-3 combines with J gene TRBJ1-6; D not resolved. Trimming took off 2 bases at V and 7 bases at J, with 9 bases between the two ends. The CDR3 contains 14 residues. The V gene's germline CDR1 is MNHEY and CDR2 SVGEGT. CDR3 protein: CASSYATENSPLHF. In DNA, the CDR3 is TGTGCCAGCAGTTACGCTACAGAGAATTCACCCCTCCACTTT.

CDR3 loop: CASSPGTDLNEKLFF. In nucleotides, the CDR3 is TGTGCCAGCTCACCAGGGACAGACTTAAATGAAAAACTGTTTTTT. V usage is TRBV18 and J usage is TRBJ1-4; 7 positions match TRBD1. Germline V gene sequence: CDR1 KGHSH, CDR2 LQKENI. V shed 2 bases, J shed 5 bases, and the junction held 5 bases outside the gene matches. The CDR3 spans 15 residues.

This chain links TRBV21-1 with TRBJ2-2; TRBD1, the table's D call, lacks a check against the DNA. TRBV21-1 is a listed pseudogene. CDR3 length: 14 amino acids. DNA of the CDR3: TGTGCCAGCAGTTCGAGACAGGGGCCCGGGGAGCTGTTTTTT. Its translation: CASSSRQGPGELFF.

This chain connects TRBV7-2 to TRBJ1-4, with D possibly TRBD1 on 5 matching bases. V was clipped by 5 bases and J by 5 bases, with 9 bases between them. The CDR3 sequence is 13 residues long. Germline loops: CDR1 SGHTA, CDR2 FQGNSA. The CDR3 coding sequence is TGTGCCAGCAGCCGGGGGGTGAATGAAAAACTGTTTTTT. It yields the protein CASSRGVNEKLFF.

The V call is TRBV6-1, the J call TRBJ1-1, with D perhaps matching TRBD1 (6 bases). The length of the CDR3 is 14 residues. CDR1 is MNHNS, CDR2 SASEGT, per germline. V was clipped by 0 bases and J by 1 base, with 6 bases between them. CDR3 residues: CASSEADRNTEAFF. The CDR3 region has the DNA TGTGCCAGCAGTGAAGCGGACAGGAACACTGAAGCTTTCTTT.

The chain is built from TRBV6-2 or TRBV6-3 and TRBJ2-3; a possible D gene is TRBD1 (6 bases). The CDR3 has 15 amino acids. Germline V gene sequence: CDR1 MNHEY, CDR2 SVGEGT. Trimming cost V 6 bases and J 0 bases, with 13 bases left between them. CDR3 amino acids: CASSLQGPSTDTQYF. The CDR3 DNA reads as TGTGCCAGCAGCCTACAGGGTCCTAGCACAGATACGCAGTATTTT.

The chain combines TRBV3-1 (or the pseudogene TRBV3-2) with TRBJ1-2, with 10 bases matching TRBD1. Trimming took 4 bases from V and 6 from J; bases not matched to a gene: 5. This CDR3 spans 14 amino acids. Germline V gives CDR1 LGHDT, CDR2 YNNKEL (reference sequence). The CDR3 region has the DNA TGTGCCAGCAGCCGACAGGGGGCCGAGGATGGCTACACCTTC. Amino acid sequence: CASSRQGAEDGYTF.

V gene TRBV10-3 combines with J gene TRBJ2-5, with a possible D match to TRBD1 (5 bases). Germline CDR1 and CDR2: ENHRY and SYGVKD. This CDR3 contains 14 residues. V lost 7 bases to trimming and J lost 1 base, with 13 bases between them. The CDR3 is CAIKGWGTQETQYF. For the CDR3, the DNA is TGTGCCATCAAGGGATGGGGCACCCAAGAGACCCAGTACTTC.

This clone showed up just a few times. The rearrangement uses TRBV7-9 and TRBJ1-1; 9 nucleotides align to TRBD1. With V trimmed by 4 bases and J by 4 bases, 13 bases remained unmatched. This CDR3 is built from 17 residues. In germline, CDR1 is SEHNR, CDR2 FQNEAQ (reference sequence). The CDR3 nucleotides read TGTGCCAGCAGCTGGGGACAGGGAATCGTACGCGGCACTGAAGCTTTCTTT. It codes for CASSWGQGIVRGTEAFF.

Worth noting for this clone: The sample carries other DNA sequences with the same CDR3. V is TRBV5-1 and J is TRBJ2-1; 8 nucleotides agree with TRBD1. V was pared by 3 bases and J by 0 bases, with 2 bases of the junction left unmatched. Germline-derived CDR1 and CDR2 are SGHRS and YFSETQ. The CDR3 has 15 residues. The CDR3 DNA is TGCGCCAGCAGCTCACAGGGGGGCTCCTACAATGAGCAGTTCTTC. Amino acids: CASSSQGGSYNEQFF.